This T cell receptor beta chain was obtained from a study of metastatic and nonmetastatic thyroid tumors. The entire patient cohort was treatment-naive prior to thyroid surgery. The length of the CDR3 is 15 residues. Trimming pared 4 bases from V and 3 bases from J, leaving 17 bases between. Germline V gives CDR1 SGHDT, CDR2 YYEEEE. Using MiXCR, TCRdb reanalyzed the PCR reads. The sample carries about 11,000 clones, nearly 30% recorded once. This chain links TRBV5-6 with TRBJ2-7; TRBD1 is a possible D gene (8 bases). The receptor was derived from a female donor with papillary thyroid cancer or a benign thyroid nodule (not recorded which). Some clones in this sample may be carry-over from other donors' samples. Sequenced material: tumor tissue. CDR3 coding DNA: TGTGCCAGCAGCCATGATACAGGGGGGGACTACGAGCAGTACTTC. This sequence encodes CASSHDTGGDYEQYF.